This T cell receptor (beta chain) is from a study of T cell repertoires in cytomegalovirus infection. Study background: A matching HLA type, together with CMV infection, was signaled by public TCR beta signatures.

MiXCR, applied by TCRdb to the reads, yields one record per CDR3 protein. The sample holds roughly 500,000 distinct CDR3 sequences, roughly a third seen once. Notes on the study in general: Cumulative public TCR beta family frequency identified CMV carriers with the relevant HLA. HLA-C-restricted, CMV-specific TCR beta clonotypes were dominant ex vivo.

Note on this clonotype: Antigen unknown.

V lost 3 bases to trimming and J lost 7 bases; unmatched junction nucleotides: 17. There are 17 residues in the CDR3. The germline gives CDR1 DFQATT, CDR2 SNEGSKA (reference sequence). This chain joins TRBV20-1 and TRBJ2-1; 8 bases agree with TRBD2. The TCR originated in a human donor in good health (CMV status not recorded). Some clones in this sample may be carry-over from other donors' samples. The specimen was cultured PBMCs, collected from culture after CMV antigen stimulation. The CDR3 protein is CSARPVSGRGYGNEQFF. The CDR3 nucleotides read TGCAGTGCTAGGCCGGTCAGCGGGAGAGGGTATGGGAATGAGCAGTTCTTC.